Below are 26 T cell receptor beta chains sequenced from a single sample in a study of cytomegalovirus exposure and HLA in healthy donors. Sequencing used immunoSEQ multiplex PCR; TCRdb keeps in-frame clones, though not all of them. Of about 200,000 clones in the sample, roughly 87% were seen once. Sequenced: PBMCs. The receptor set was obtained from a woman aged 18 to 35 in good health and CMV-seropositive.

J is TRBJ1-2 and V is TRBV29-1, with 12 bases that match TRBD1. V lost 6 bases and J lost 1; bases outside the gene matches: 6. From germline, CDR1 is SQVTM and CDR2 ANQGSEA. The CDR3 runs to 15 residues. In nucleotides, the CDR3 is TGCAGCGTCCGGGACAGGGGGCCTGGTAACTATGGCTACACCTTC. Protein product: CSVRDRGPGNYGYTF.

The V gene is TRBV6-1, the J gene TRBJ2-2, with D possibly TRBD2 on 5 matching bases. CDR3 size: 14 residues. CDR1 is MNHNS and CDR2 is SASEGT in the germline V gene. V was cut by 6 bases and J by 2 bases, with 10 bases left in between. The DNA of the CDR3 is TGTGCCAGCAGGGGAGTTGGTAACACCGGGGAGCTGTTTTTT. It is translated as CASRGVGNTGELFF.

The chain is built from TRBV5-1 and TRBJ2-7; D is perhaps TRBD2 (6 bases). Between the trimmed V and J ends, which lost 0 bases and 0 bases, there was a span of 13 bases. CDR1 and CDR2 (germline): SGHRS, YFSETQ. The CDR3 contains 16 residues. The CDR3 DNA follows: TGCGCCAGCAGCTTGGTCGGGACTCGTCTCTCCTACGAGCAGTACTTC. This gives the protein CASSLVGTRLSYEQYF.

The genes are TRBV7-9 and TRBJ1-5; tentative D call: TRBD1 (5 bases). Germline assignment: CDR1 SEHNR and CDR2 FQNEAQ (reference sequence). CDR3 length equals 15 residues. Trimming took 7 bases from V and 2 from J, leaving 15 bases between them. CDR3 residues: CASTPGGVGNQPQHF. The CDR3 DNA follows: TGTGCCAGCACCCCGGGGGGGGTTGGCAATCAGCCCCAGCATTTT.

The V gene is TRBV2, the J gene TRBJ2-1; 7 positions agree with TRBD1. V was pared by 5 bases and J by 7 bases, with 17 bases of the junction left unmatched. Per the germline V gene, CDR1 is SNHLY and CDR2 is FYNNEI. The CDR3 totals 17 residues. CDR3 sequence: CASSPHGGRGPGNEQFF. DNA of the CDR3: TGTGCCAGCAGTCCTCATGGTGGTAGGGGGCCTGGTAATGAGCAGTTCTTC.

Concerning this clone itself: An end of the junction does not agree with germline; a read error may underlie this. J is TRBJ2-7 and V is TRBV2, with D possibly TRBD1 on 5 matching bases. Germline V gene lookup returns CDR1 SNHLY and CDR2 FYNNEI. The length of the CDR3 is 15 residues. CDR3 in amino acids: CASSEGRGNSHEQYF. The CDR3 bases are TGTGCCAGCAGTGAAGGAAGGGGAAACTCCCACGAGCAGTACTTC.

The chain uses TRBV2 and TRBJ2-5; tentative D call: TRBD1 (5 bases). Between the trimmed V and J ends, which lost 8 bases and 7 bases, there was a span of 17 bases. CDR1 SNHLY and CDR2 FYNNEI come from the germline V gene. The CDR3 spans 13 residues. CDR3 sequence reads: CASSQGNRGTQYF. The CDR3, as DNA: TGTGCCAGCTCCCAGGGAAATAGGGGGACCCAGTACTTC. The entire variable domain, with the rest obtained from reference TRBV2 and TRBJ2-5, is as follows: EPEVTQTPSHQVTQMGQEVILRCVPISNHLYFYWYRQILGQKVEFLVSFYNNEISEKSEIFDDQFSVERPDGSNFTLKIRSTKLEDSAMYFCASSQGNRGTQYFGPGTRLLVL.

At least ten counts were recorded for this clone. This chain joins TRBV27 and TRBJ2-1; 8 nucleotides line up with TRBD2. After removal of 7 bases from V and 8 bases from J, the junction contained 10 bases not matched to a gene. CDR1 is MNHEY and CDR2 is SMNVEV in the germline V gene (reference sequence). CDR3 length equals 14 residues. CDR3 DNA sequence: TGTGCCAGCAACGCCGGGAGGGCTTGGGATGAGCAGTTCTTC. It encodes CASNAGRAWDEQFF.

The rearrangement joins TRBV7-6 to TRBJ2-2; TRBD2 agrees at 7 bases. Per germline, CDR1 SGHVS and CDR2 FNYEAQ. The CDR3 length is 18 residues. After removal of 5 bases from V and 3 bases from J, the junction contained 15 bases not matched to a gene. The CDR3, as DNA: TGTGCCAGCAGCATACGGACTAGTCGGAATCTTGACACCGGGGAGCTGTTTTTT. Its translation is CASSIRTSRNLDTGELFF.

This clone was detected only a few times. The chain couples TRBV29-1 to TRBJ1-2, with 9 bases matching TRBD1. With V trimmed by 7 bases and J by 4 bases, 7 bases remained unmatched. Germline V gene sequence: CDR1 SQVTM, CDR2 ANQGSEA. The CDR3 is made up of 13 amino acids. The CDR3, as DNA: TGCAGCGCACCGGGACAGGGTGGCTATGGCTACACCTTC. The encoded protein is CSAPGQGGYGYTF.

The chain combines TRBV6-1 with TRBJ1-2; 7 bases map to TRBD1. The CDR3 spans 15 residues. V lost 0 bases to trimming and J lost 4 bases; unmatched junction nucleotides: 5. The germline V gene encodes CDR1 MNHNS and CDR2 SASEGT. CDR3 sequence reads: CASSEALGQSYGYTF. CDR3 nucleotide sequence: TGTGCCAGCAGTGAAGCTTTGGGACAGAGCTATGGCTACACCTTC.

A remark on this clone: At one end, the junction sequence differs from germline, possibly due to a read error. V and J are TRBV7-7 and TRBJ2-7, with D possibly TRBD2 on 5 matching bases. This CDR3 region has 15 residues. Germline CDR1 is SSHAT and CDR2 is FNYEAQ (reference sequence). As DNA, the CDR3 is TGTGCTAGCAGCTTAGCCCCGGCGGGTTCAGCCGAGCAGTACTTC. It translates to CASSLAPAGSAEQYF.

This clone appeared a few times. V and J are TRBV30 and TRBJ2-2, with a tentative D call TRBD1 (6 bases). The CDR3 loop spans 16 amino acids. Per germline, CDR1 GTSNPN and CDR2 SVGIG (reference sequence). V was cut by 3 bases and J by 0 bases, with 14 bases left in between. Here the CDR3 DNA reads TGTGCCTGGAGACTACACGGGACACCGAACACCGGGGAGCTGTTTTTT. Amino acids: CAWRLHGTPNTGELFF.

This rearrangement joins TRBV5-6 to TRBJ2-1, with 10 bases matching TRBD2. CDR3 size: 16 residues. Germline values: CDR1 SGHDT, CDR2 YYEEEE. The ends lost 4 bases at V and 5 bases at J; junction bases unmatched: 9. The CDR3 is CASSHWTSGHHNEQFF. In DNA form, the CDR3 reads TGTGCCAGCAGCCATTGGACTAGCGGACACCACAATGAGCAGTTCTTC.

This clone was seen once. This sequence joins TRBV9 and TRBJ2-5; TRBD2 aligns across 11 bases. Trimming removed 3 bases from V and 3 bases from J; junction bases left unmatched: 10. CDR3 length: 17 residues. Germline CDR1 is SGDLS and CDR2 is YYNGEE. CDR3 amino acids: CASSEGAGTSGEETQYF. The CDR3 region has the DNA TGTGCCAGCAGCGAGGGAGCCGGGACTAGCGGAGAAGAGACCCAGTACTTC.

The chain uses TRBV27 and TRBJ2-3; 11 bases match TRBD2. The CDR3 contains 18 residues. CDR1 is MNHEY, CDR2 SMNVEV, per germline (reference sequence). Unmatched junction bases numbered 9, after V lost 4 bases and J lost 0 bases. The CDR3 here is CASSSLGLAGTSTDTQYF. The CDR3 bases are TGTGCCAGCAGTTCGCTCGGACTAGCGGGTACTAGCACAGATACGCAGTATTTT.

J is TRBJ1-4 and V is TRBV10-3, with D tentatively TRBD1 (6 bases). The CDR3 spans 13 residues. From germline, CDR1 is ENHRY and CDR2 SYGVKD. Trimming stripped 11 bases from V and 7 bases from J, with 17 bases between. CDR3 DNA sequence: TGTGCCGTTTTAGACAGGAGAGTTGAAAAACTGTTTTTT. Translating it yields CAVLDRRVEKLFF.

This chain links TRBV30 with TRBJ2-5; D possibly corresponds to TRBD1 (5 bases). The CDR3 totals 13 residues. V was shortened by 3 bases and J by 2 bases, with 10 bases between the two germline ends. Germline CDR1 is GTSNPN and CDR2 is SVGIG (reference sequence). CDR3 sequence (DNA): TGTGCCTGGAGATTACAGGAGCAAGAGACCCAGTACTTC. This gives the protein CAWRLQEQETQYF. Looking up the rest from reference TRBV30 and TRBJ2-5 gives the full variable domain: SQTIHQWPATLVQPVGSPLSLECTVEGTSNPNLYWYRQAAGRGLQLLFYSVGIGQISSEVPQNLSASRPQDRQFILSSKKLLLSDSGFYLCAWRLQEQETQYFGPGTRLLVL.

This clone was seen only a few times. CDR3: CASSLQGNQPQHF. CDR3 in DNA: TGTGCCAGCAGCCTACAGGGAAATCAGCCCCAGCATTTT. The chain combines TRBV27 with TRBJ1-5; D is perhaps TRBD1 (6 bases). This CDR3 region has 13 residues. Germline lookup yields CDR1 MNHEY and CDR2 SMNVEV (reference sequence). Trimming cost V 6 bases and J 4 bases, with 10 bases left between them.

The V call is TRBV28, the J call TRBJ2-7; D might be TRBD2 (6 bases). This CDR3 comprises 14 residues. CDR1 MDHEN and CDR2 SYDVKM come from the germline V gene. V dropped 6 bases and J dropped 3 bases, with 15 bases sitting between them. The CDR3 sequence: CASSPAGFFYEQYF. In DNA form, the CDR3 reads TGTGCCAGCAGCCCGGCGGGGTTTTTCTACGAGCAGTACTTC. Variable domain in full (rest from reference TRBV28 and TRBJ2-7): DVKVTQSSRYLVKRTGEKVFLECVQDMDHENMFWYRQDPGLGLRLIYFSYDVKMKEKGDIPEGYSVSREKKERFSLILESASTNQTSMYLCASSPAGFFYEQYFGPGTRLTVT.

The chain combines TRBV19 with TRBJ2-3; 8 bases are a match to TRBD2. CDR1 is LNHDA and CDR2 is SQIVND in the germline V gene (reference sequence). The CDR3 spans 14 residues. The V and J ends lost 6 bases and 0 bases, in that order; junction bases with no gene match: 2. The CDR3 spells CASRLAASTDTQYF. CDR3 DNA: TGTGCCAGTAGACTAGCGGCTAGCACAGATACGCAGTATTTT.

Only one count was recorded for this clone. The chain employs TRBV9 and TRBJ1-3; no clear D gene. The V end lost 0 bases, the J end lost 0 bases, and 7 bases lay between the germline ends. CDR1 is SGDLS, CDR2 YYNGEE, per germline. The CDR3 totals 15 residues. The CDR3 protein is CASSVGAGSGNTIYF. The CDR3 nucleotides are TGTGCCAGCAGCGTAGGGGCCGGCTCTGGAAACACCATATATTTT.

The V and J genes are TRBV5-1 and TRBJ2-3, with 7 bases fitting TRBD1. Germline CDR1 and CDR2: SGHRS and YFSETQ. Trimming took 5 bases from V and 3 from J; bases not matched to a gene: 12. The CDR3 has 16 amino acids. This chain's CDR3 is CASRATGDVGTDTQYF. CDR3 in DNA: TGCGCCAGCAGGGCAACAGGGGACGTTGGAACAGATACGCAGTATTTT. The entire variable domain, with the rest obtained from reference TRBV5-1 and TRBJ2-3, is as follows: KAGVTQTPRYLIKTRGQQVTLSCSPISGHRSVSWYQQTPGQGLQFLFEYFSETQRNKGNFPGRFSGRQFSNSRSEMNVSTLELGDSALYLCASRATGDVGTDTQYFGPGTRLTVL.

The rearrangement uses TRBV19 and TRBJ2-3, with 8 positions matching TRBD1. Germline V gene data show CDR1 as LNHDA and CDR2 as SQIVND (reference sequence). There are 16 residues in the CDR3. The V gene end was trimmed by 4 bases and the J gene end by 6 bases; junction bases not matched to a gene: 12. CDR3 in amino acids: CASSRVQGARSDTQYF. The CDR3 DNA follows: TGTGCCAGTAGTAGAGTCCAGGGGGCGCGTTCGGATACGCAGTATTTT.

The gene calls are TRBV6-1 and TRBJ1-2, with D perhaps matching TRBD1 (5 bases). Trimming removed 3 bases at V and 1 base at J, with 18 bases between. CDR1 and CDR2 from the germline V gene are MNHNS and SASEGT. The CDR3 covers 17 residues. CDR3 region: CASSESRERGFNYGYTF. The CDR3 DNA follows: TGTGCCAGCAGTGAGAGCCGGGAGAGGGGATTTAACTATGGCTACACCTTC.

The chain uses TRBV27 and TRBJ1-5; TRBD1 matches 7 bases. CDR3 length equals 14 residues. V lost 6 bases and J lost 4; bases outside the gene matches: 6. Germline V gene sequence: CDR1 MNHEY, CDR2 SMNVEV (reference sequence). DNA for the CDR3: TGTGCCAGCAGCGTACAGGGGCCAAATCAGCCCCAGCATTTT. Translation: CASSVQGPNQPQHF.